This section outlines one T cell receptor beta chain sequence together with its context. Its target antigen remains unknown. Per-nucleotide qualities are absent, and no much larger clonotype sits a single base away. Library creation used the immunoSEQ multiplex PCR assay. For the multiplex PCR, a mixture combining 60 forward primers for TCR Vbeta segments and 13 reverse primers for TCR Jbeta segments was used. Amplification of the CDR3 region of rearranged TCR beta genes was performed with a multiplex PCR assay on genomic DNA. Amplified TCR beta libraries were sequenced as 87-base-pair reads on the Illumina HiSeq System. The published analysis was carried out like this. In a later analysis, tens of millions of unique TCR beta chains were counted across the roughly 700 repertoires, and about 10 million of these chains were shared by at least two donors. A nearest-neighbor algorithm error-corrected the raw reads and collapsed the reads into unique sequences, merging closely related sequences to remove PCR and sequencing errors. To assign V, D and J gene segments, CDR3 sequences were aligned to IMGT reference sequences. For a sequence to be retained, a match of at least six nucleotides to both a V gene segment and a J gene segment was required. Rearrangements were classified as productive when the CDR3 lacked stop codons and remained in frame with V and J, and all other rearrangements were classified as non-productive. Following IMGT convention, CDR3 was defined as the stretch from the second conserved V-encoded cysteine up to the conserved J-encoded phenylalanine. The earlier analysis of some 580 of the donors excluded any sequence lacking an unambiguous match to a single V gene segment. In an earlier analysis of some 590 of the donors, a V segment was called functional when productive rearrangements were above 56.7%, and segregating when the standard deviation between donors exceeded 5%. A statistical classification framework was built to diagnose cytomegalovirus status from the catalog of TCR beta chain sequences. In a later analysis, V and J genes were assigned by comparing TCR nucleotide sequences against IMGT/GENE-DB human TR gene sequences. A later analysis assigned CDR3 sequences and most-parsimonious VDJ recombination scenarios with the TCRdist pipeline. A later analysis defined each TCR beta chain by its CDR3 amino acid sequence plus V-gene family, and excluded reads lacking a unique V-gene family. In a later analysis, several hundred highly shared, low-generation-probability nucleotide sequences were removed to address suspected cross-contamination and a sequencing artifact. A later analysis calculated a clonal expansion index for each public chain from normalized within-repertoire ranks of inferred template counts. In a later analysis, generation probabilities were computed with a VDJ recombination model fitted to out-of-frame rearrangements, and the resulting probabilities were checked against IGoR. In a later analysis, hypergeometric tests were used to score TCR-TCR, TCR-HLA and TCR-CMV co-occurrence, with a repertoire-size bias correction applied to TCR pairs. To estimate false discovery rates, a later analysis permuted the HLA or CMV assignments 20 times. A later analysis grouped co-occurring TCRs with DBSCAN, adding TCRdist sequence similarity when clustering within HLA-allele-positive subsets. Repertoires with fewer than 30,000 or more than 120,000 public chains were left out of co-occurrence clustering, as were about five repertoires with anomalous nucleotide sharing. This is the immuneACCESS table as TCRdb keeps it, with only in-frame sequences that have V and J called. A part of the clones is gone; compared with another copy, unresolved V genes explain less than half, and the rest is unexplained. V, J and clone size derive from that table, while D and trimming were established from the DNA sequence. Here the sample has approximately 150,000 clones; 75% to 90% occur a single time. The ten largest clones represent 4% to 5.5% of the sample.

These data are taken from a study of cytomegalovirus exposure and HLA in healthy donors (dated by TCRdb to about 2017). About the study as a whole: In an earlier analysis of approximately 640 of the donors, approximately 260 Gb of sequence data and 90 million to 120 million unique TCR beta sequences from about 179 million T cells were reported. A later genetic analysis used genome-wide SNP genotypes for about 60% of the roughly 700 donors, treating that subset as a discovery cohort. A later analysis re-analyzed previously published TCR beta repertoires from 660 or so donors and added high-resolution HLA genotyping to study TCR occurrence patterns. An early release that covered 640 HLA-typed donors contained approximately 300 gigabases of sequencing data and 80 million or so unique TCR sequences. An earlier analysis of 587 of the donors applied high-throughput TCR beta sequencing to assess whether each TCR beta V gene segment acted as functional or pseudogenic. The number of typed donors differed by locus: roughly 620-630 for A, B, C, DRB1 and DQB1; approximately 540 for DQA1; some 610 for DPA1; and around 450 for DPB1. Along with the approximately 650-subject first cohort, a separate validation cohort of around 120 different subjects was used. Among a few hundred genotyped donors of the cohort, an average of roughly 240,000 unique TCR beta nucleotide sequences were sequenced per donor, around 20% of them non-productive. The study combined high-throughput TCR immunosequencing, statistical association of individual TCRs with disease status, and machine learning to predict cytomegalovirus infection status. Of the roughly 390 genotyped donors, approximately 81% were placed in the genetic ancestry cluster associated with self-reported Caucasian donors. HLA typing included class I and class II loci at four-digit resolution. The study aimed to test whether signatures of past pathogen exposure could be identified by cataloging public T cell receptors. Four to six DR-DQ haplotypes were handled as single units for association and clustering, since linkage in the cohort was strong. In the later analysis, no new phenotypic data were used to find candidate immune exposures; instead, reliance was placed on TCR beta sequences and their occurrence across donors. The study used immunosequencing to profile the T cell repertoires of some 600 subjects and linked those repertoires to cytomegalovirus serostatus. Donor age, sex, ethnicity and CMV serostatus were compiled alongside the repertoire data. Every repertoire in the discovery cohort had been generated on one and the same sequencing platform. Summary of the overall study and its limitations: Three of the identified cytomegalovirus-associated TCR beta chains were confirmed in vitro to be specific for cytomegalovirus antigens. The study listed 170 or so TCR beta chains as associated with cytomegalovirus. A later analysis associated approximately 17,000 TCR beta sequences with specific HLA alleles at a false discovery rate of 0.05. Roughly uniform sequencing depth across donors was assumed in presence/absence analyses, although this assumption may not hold. According to the authors, the approach could potentially be generalized to other disease states and immunological phenotypes. HLA typing was unavailable for some donors at each locus, so association tests used only the typed subset. The classifier was reported to diagnose cytomegalovirus status with high specificity and sensitivity in both the original and validation cohorts. While some public TCRs were present in many individuals, most TCR sequences turned up only very rarely across donors. Compared with the approximately 670-donor mean, donors in an Asian-associated ancestry cluster had fewer N-insertions in productive TCRs, according to a later genetic analysis. When HLA alleles, especially DR and DQ, strongly co-occurred, attributing TCR associations to individual alleles was difficult. A cluster of highly shared sequence variants was judged likely to be a technical artifact of the sequencing pipeline. CMV serostatus was the only immune exposure information available for the cohort. A later analysis reported that several top co-occurrence clusters appeared linked to parvovirus B19, influenza, CMV and Epstein-Barr virus. V-gene and J-gene trimming of TCR beta chains was associated with a missense DCLRE1C variant in a later genetic analysis, and the association was replicated in an independent cohort. Linkage disequilibrium might explain the correlated functional status among segregating V segments, but an unknown experimental factor could not be ruled out. Because counts were too low, approximately 15 rarely observed V segments, including chromosome 9 orphons, were excluded from the earlier analysis of 587 of the donors. A later analysis found that TCR association rates varied across HLA loci, with DRB1 alleles showing the most associated TCRs and HLA-C alleles the fewest. Most CMV-associated TCR beta chains appeared to be HLA-restricted in a later analysis, and the HLA associations seemed to be driven largely by CMV exposure. In an earlier analysis of some 500 of the donors, most TCR beta V segments appeared in productive rearrangements about 87% or about 30% of the time, broadly matching IMGT annotations. A further reported finding was that TCR beta sequences accurately predicted the HLA-A and HLA-B alleles for most subjects in the first cohort. The cohort was sequenced for TCR beta chains only, and without alpha or paired-chain data the features that could be detected were limited. In a later analysis, HLA-associated TCR beta chains were found to be more clonally expanded and to have lower generation probabilities than equally common non-associated chains.

In total, more than 500 healthy bone marrow donors made up the cohort. All cohort members were sampled while nominally healthy, although unrecorded immune exposures were likely present. The donor tested CMV seronegative and was one of the 352 seronegative cohort members. A peripheral blood sample was collected from each donor, and TCR beta sequencing was performed on peripheral blood mononuclear cells. Genomic DNA was extracted from the blood cell samples with the Qiagen DNeasy Blood Extraction Kit. Input material: PBMCs. This sequence originates from a man aged 25-45 years in good health and CMV-seronegative.

The CDR3 is CASRDRDPGELFF. The DNA reads as follows: TGTGCCAGCCGGGACAGAGACCCCGGGGAGCTGTTTTTT. In this chain, TRBV28 is recombined with TRBJ2-2, and 7 junction bases match TRBD1. After removal of 8 bases from V and 6 bases from J, the junction retains 6 bases not matched to a gene. Taken from cysteine to phenylalanine, the CDR3 has 13 residues. Left in the record is the CDR3 DNA by itself, 39 bases read in frame from the first base. Taken from the germline V gene, the CDR1 and CDR2 loops are MDHEN and SYDVKM.